The T cell receptor beta chain under discussion was sequenced for a study of cytomegalovirus exposure and HLA in healthy donors. Study at large: A previous analysis identified around 120 million unique TCR beta sequences derived from around 200 million T cells.

The CDR3 loop spans 14 amino acids. Germline loops: CDR1 MDHEN, CDR2 SYDVKM. Trimming removed 3 bases at V and 6 bases at J, with 12 bases between. Both 60 Vbeta primers and 13 Jbeta primers went into the PCR. Some clones are missing from TCRdb's copy, which holds only in-frame ones; the method was immunoSEQ multiplex PCR. The sample records 100,000 to 150,000 clones, around 66% being singletons. The receptor was isolated from a man aged 18 to 30 in good health and CMV-seronegative. Sample: PBMCs. The rearrangement links TRBV28 to TRBJ2-1; possibly TRBD1 for D (6 bases). The CDR3 here is CASSFTGTVNEQFF. The CDR3 nucleotides are TGTGCCAGCAGTTTTACAGGGACCGTCAATGAGCAGTTCTTC.